This T cell receptor (beta chain) was found in a study of CD8 T cells in Susac syndrome. Turning to this clonotype: What it recognizes is unknown.

Random hexamers primed reverse transcription of about 0.5 to 1 ug RNA. Multiplex PCR with immunoSEQ amplified the TCR beta CDR3 across 54 Vbeta and 13 Jbeta. Each CDR3 protein is one row after TCRdb ran MiXCR on the immunoSEQ multiplex PCR reads. The sample yields 130,000 or so distinct CDR3 sequences, 95% to 96% seen once. There are 14 residues in the CDR3. V was cut by 4 bases and J by 9 bases, with 17 bases left in between. Germline lookup yields CDR1 SNHLY and CDR2 FYNNEI. Study results and caveats: Clonal expansion was missing from Susac syndrome CD4+ T cell repertoires.

The source is a human donor with Susac syndrome. The sequenced sample consisted of CD4+ T cells from PBMCs. The chain has TRBV2 and TRBJ2-3; TRBD2 might be the D (6 bases). The CDR3 here is CASSARSGEGTQYF. CDR3 DNA sequence: TGTGCCAGCAGTGCCCGTTCGGGGGAAGGGACGCAGTATTTT.